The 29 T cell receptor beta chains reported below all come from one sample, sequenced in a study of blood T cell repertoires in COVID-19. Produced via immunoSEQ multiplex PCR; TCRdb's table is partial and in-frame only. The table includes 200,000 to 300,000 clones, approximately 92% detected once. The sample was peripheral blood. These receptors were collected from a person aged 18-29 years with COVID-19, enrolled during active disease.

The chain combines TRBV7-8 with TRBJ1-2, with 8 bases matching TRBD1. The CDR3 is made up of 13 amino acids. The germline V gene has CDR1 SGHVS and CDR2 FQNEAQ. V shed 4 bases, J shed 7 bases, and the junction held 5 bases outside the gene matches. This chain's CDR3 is CASSWGQEAGYTF. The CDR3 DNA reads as TGTGCCAGCAGCTGGGGACAGGAGGCTGGCTACACCTTC.

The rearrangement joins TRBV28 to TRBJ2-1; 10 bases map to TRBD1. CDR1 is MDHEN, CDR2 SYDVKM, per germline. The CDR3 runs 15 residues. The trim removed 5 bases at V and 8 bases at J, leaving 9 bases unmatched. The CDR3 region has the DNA TGTGCCAGCAGTAGCCGGGACAGGGGTCTTTATGAGCAGTTCTTC. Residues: CASSSRDRGLYEQFF.

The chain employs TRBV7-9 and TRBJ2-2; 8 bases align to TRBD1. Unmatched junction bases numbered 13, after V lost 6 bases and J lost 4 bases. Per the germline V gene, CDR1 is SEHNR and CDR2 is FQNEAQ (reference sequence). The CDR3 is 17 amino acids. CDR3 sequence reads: CASRPPRAGGPTGELFF. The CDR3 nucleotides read TGTGCCAGCAGGCCCCCTCGCGCAGGGGGCCCCACCGGGGAGCTGTTTTTT.

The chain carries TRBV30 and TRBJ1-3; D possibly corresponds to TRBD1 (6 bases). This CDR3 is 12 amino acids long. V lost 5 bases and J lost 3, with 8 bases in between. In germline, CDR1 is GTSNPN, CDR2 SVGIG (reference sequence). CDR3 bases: TGTGCCTGGGCCAGGGGTGGAAACACCATATATTTT. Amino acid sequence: CAWARGGNTIYF.

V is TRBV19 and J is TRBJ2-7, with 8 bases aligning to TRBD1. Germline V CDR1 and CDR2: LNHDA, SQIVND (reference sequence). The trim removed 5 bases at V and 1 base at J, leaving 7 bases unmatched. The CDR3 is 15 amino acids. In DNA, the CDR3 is TGTGCCAGTAGTCCCCGGACAGGGTGGTCCTACGAGCAGTACTTC. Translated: CASSPRTGWSYEQYF.

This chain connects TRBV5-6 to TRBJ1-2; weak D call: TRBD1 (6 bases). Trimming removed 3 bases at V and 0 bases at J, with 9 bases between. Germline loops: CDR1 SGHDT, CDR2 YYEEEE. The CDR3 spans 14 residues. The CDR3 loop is CASSWGQSNYGYTF. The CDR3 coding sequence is TGTGCCAGCAGCTGGGGACAATCTAACTATGGCTACACCTTC.

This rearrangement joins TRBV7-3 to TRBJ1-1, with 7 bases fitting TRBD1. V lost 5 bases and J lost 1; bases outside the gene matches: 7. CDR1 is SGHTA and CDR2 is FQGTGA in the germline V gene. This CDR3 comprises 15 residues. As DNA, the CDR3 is TGTGCCAGCAGCCCGTCGGGACAGCCGAACACTGAAGCTTTCTTT. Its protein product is CASSPSGQPNTEAFF.

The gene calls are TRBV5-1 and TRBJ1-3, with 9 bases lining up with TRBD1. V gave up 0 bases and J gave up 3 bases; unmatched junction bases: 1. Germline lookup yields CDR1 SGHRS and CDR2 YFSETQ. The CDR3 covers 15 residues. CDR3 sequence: CASSLGTGVGNTIYF. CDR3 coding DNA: TGCGCCAGCAGCTTGGGGACAGGGGTTGGAAACACCATATATTTT.

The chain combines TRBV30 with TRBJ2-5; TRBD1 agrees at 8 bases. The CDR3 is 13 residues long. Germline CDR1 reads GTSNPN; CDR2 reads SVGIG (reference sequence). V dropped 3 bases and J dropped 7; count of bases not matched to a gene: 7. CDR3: CAWSDRGRGTQYF. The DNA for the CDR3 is TGTGCCTGGAGCGACAGGGGCAGGGGGACCCAGTACTTC.

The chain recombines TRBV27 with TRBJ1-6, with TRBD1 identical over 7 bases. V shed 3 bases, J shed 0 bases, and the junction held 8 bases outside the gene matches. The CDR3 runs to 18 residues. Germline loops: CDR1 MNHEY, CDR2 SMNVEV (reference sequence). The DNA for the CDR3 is TGTGCCAGCAGTTTTTCGACAGGGCCAAGCTCCTATAATTCACCCCTCCACTTT. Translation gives CASSFSTGPSSYNSPLHF.

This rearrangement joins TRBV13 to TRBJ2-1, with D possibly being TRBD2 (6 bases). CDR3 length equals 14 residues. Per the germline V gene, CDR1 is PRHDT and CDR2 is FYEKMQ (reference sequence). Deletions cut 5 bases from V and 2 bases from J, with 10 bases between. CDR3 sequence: CASSGGGAYNEQFF. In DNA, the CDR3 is TGTGCCAGCAGCGGTGGCGGGGCCTACAATGAGCAGTTCTTC.

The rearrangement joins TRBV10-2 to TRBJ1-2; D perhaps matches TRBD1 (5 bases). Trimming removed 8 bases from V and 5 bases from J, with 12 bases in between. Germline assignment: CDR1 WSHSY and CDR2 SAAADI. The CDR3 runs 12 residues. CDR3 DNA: TGCGCCAGCGGAGGGGACCCGTATGGCTACACCTTC. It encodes CASGGDPYGYTF.

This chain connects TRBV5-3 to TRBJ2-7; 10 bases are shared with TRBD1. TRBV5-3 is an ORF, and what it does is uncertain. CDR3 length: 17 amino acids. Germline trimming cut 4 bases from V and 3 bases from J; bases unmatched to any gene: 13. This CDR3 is CARSPIDRQGAFYEQYF. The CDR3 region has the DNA TGTGCCAGAAGCCCTATAGACAGACAGGGGGCCTTCTACGAGCAGTACTTC.

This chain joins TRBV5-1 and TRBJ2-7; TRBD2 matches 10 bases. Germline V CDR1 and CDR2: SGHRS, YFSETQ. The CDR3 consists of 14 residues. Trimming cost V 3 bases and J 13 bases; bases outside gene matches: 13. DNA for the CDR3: TGCGCCAGCAGCTCCGGACTAGCGGACCTATCGACTTACTTC. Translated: CASSSGLADLSTYF.

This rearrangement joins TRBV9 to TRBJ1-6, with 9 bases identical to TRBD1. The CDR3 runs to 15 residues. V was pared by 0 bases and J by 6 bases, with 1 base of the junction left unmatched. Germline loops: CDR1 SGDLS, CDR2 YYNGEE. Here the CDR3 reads CASSVAGQGNSPLHF. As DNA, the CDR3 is TGTGCCAGCAGCGTAGCGGGACAGGGTAATTCACCCCTCCACTTT.

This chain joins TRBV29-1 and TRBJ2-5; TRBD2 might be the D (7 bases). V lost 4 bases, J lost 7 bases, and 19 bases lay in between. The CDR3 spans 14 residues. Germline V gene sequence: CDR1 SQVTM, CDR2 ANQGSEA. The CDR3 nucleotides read TGCAGCGTTGTGCGGGGGCACACCTCAGGGACCCAGTACTTC. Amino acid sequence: CSVVRGHTSGTQYF. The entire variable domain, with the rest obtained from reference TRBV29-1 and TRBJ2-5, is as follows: SAVISQKPSRDICQRGTSLTIQCQVDSQVTMMFWYRQQPGQSLTLIATANQGSEATYESGFVIDKFPISRPNLTFSTLTVSNMSPEDSSIYLCSVVRGHTSGTQYFGPGTRLLVL.

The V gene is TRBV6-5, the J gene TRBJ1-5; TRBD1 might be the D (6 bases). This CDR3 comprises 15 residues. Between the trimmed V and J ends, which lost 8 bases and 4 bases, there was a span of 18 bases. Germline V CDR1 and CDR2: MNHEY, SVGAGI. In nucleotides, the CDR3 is TGTGCCAGCGCTCGGGGGGCGGGGGCTAATCAGCCCCAGCATTTT. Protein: CASARGAGANQPQHF.

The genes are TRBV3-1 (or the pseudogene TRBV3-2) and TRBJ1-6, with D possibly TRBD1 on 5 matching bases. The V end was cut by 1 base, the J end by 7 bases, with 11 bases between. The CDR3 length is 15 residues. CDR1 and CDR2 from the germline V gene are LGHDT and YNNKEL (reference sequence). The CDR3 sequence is CASSQADIRNSPLHF. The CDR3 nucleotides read TGTGCCAGCAGCCAAGCGGACATTCGGAATTCACCCCTCCACTTT.

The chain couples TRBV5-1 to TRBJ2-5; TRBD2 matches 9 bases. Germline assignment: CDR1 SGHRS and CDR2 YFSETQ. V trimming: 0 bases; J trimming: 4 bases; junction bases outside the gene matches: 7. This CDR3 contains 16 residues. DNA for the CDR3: TGCGCCAGCAGCTTGGCAGTAGCGGGAGTAGGAGAGACCCAGTACTTC. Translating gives CASSLAVAGVGETQYF. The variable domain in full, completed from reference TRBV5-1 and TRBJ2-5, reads KAGVTQTPRYLIKTRGQQVTLSCSPISGHRSVSWYQQTPGQGLQFLFEYFSETQRNKGNFPGRFSGRQFSNSRSEMNVSTLELGDSALYLCASSLAVAGVGETQYFGPGTRLLVL.

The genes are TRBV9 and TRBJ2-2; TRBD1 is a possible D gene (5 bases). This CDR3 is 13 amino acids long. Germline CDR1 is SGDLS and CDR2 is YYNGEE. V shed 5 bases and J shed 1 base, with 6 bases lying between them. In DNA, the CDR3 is TGTGCCAGCAGACAGGAGAACACCGGGGAGCTGTTTTTT. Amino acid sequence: CASRQENTGELFF.

DNA of the CDR3: TGTGCCAGCAGCGAACAGGGGGCATCGTATTCACCCCTCCACTTT. Its translation is CASSEQGASYSPLHF. This chain links TRBV3-1 (or the pseudogene TRBV3-2) with TRBJ1-6; TRBD1 matches at 9 bases. V lost 5 bases and J lost 8; bases outside the gene matches: 7. This CDR3 is built from 15 residues. The germline CDR1 and CDR2 sequences are LGHDT and YNNKEL (reference sequence).

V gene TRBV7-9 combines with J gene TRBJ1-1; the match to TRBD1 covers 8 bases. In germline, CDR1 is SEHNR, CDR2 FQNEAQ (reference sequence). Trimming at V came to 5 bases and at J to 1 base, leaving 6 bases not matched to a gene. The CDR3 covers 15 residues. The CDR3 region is CASSPRTGKNTEAFF. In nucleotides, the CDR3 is TGTGCCAGCAGCCCCCGGACAGGGAAGAACACTGAAGCTTTCTTT.

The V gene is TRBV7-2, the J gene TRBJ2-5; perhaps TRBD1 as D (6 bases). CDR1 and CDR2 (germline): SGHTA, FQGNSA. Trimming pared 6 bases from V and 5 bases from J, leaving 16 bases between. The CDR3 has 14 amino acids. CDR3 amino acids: CASRTGPRGETQYF. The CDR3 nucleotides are TGTGCCAGCAGGACGGGACCGAGGGGGGAGACCCAGTACTTC.

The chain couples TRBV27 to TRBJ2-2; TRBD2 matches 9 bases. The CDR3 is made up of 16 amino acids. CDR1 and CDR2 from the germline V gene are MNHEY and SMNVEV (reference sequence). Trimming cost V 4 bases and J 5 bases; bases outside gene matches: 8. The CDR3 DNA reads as TGTGCCAGCAGTTGGGGGCCTAGCGGGAATACCGGGGAGCTGTTTTTT. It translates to CASSWGPSGNTGELFF.

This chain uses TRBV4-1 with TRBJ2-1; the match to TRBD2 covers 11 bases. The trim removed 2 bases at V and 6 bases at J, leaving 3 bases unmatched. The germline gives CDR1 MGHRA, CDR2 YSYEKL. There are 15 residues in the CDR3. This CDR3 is CASSQMGLAVNEQFF. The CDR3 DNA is TGCGCCAGCAGCCAAATGGGACTAGCGGTCAATGAGCAGTTCTTC.

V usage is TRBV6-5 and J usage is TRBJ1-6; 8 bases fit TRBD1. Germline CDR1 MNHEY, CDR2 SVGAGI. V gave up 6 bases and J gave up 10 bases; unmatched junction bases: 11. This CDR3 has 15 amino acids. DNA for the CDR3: TGTGCCAGCAGCACTCCTGGACAGGGTTGGTCACCCCTCCACTTT. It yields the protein CASSTPGQGWSPLHF.

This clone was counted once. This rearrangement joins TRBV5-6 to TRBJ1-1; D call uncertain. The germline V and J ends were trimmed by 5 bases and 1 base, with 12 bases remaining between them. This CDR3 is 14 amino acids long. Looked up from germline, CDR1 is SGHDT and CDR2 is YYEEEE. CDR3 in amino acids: CASSPRTANTEAFF. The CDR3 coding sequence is TGTGCCAGCAGTCCCCGGACTGCGAACACTGAAGCTTTCTTT. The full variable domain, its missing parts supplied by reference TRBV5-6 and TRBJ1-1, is DAGVTQSPTHLIKTRGQQVTLRCSPKSGHDTVSWYQQALGQGPQFIFQYYEEEERQRGNFPDRFSGHQFPNYSSELNVNALLLGDSALYLCASSPRTANTEAFFGQGTRLTVV.

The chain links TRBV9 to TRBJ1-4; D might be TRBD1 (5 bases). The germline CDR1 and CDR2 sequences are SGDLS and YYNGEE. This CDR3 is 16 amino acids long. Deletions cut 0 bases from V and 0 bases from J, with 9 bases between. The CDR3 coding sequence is TGTGCCAGCAGCGTAGGGCAGGGCTCAACTAATGAAAAACTGTTTTTT. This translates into CASSVGQGSTNEKLFF.

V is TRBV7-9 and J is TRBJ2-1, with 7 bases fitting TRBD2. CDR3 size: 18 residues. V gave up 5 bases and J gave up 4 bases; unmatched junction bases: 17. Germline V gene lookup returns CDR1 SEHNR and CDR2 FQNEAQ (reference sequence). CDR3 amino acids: CASSEPVRGRKIYNEQFF. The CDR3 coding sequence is TGTGCCAGCAGCGAGCCGGTCCGCGGGAGAAAGATTTACAATGAGCAGTTCTTC. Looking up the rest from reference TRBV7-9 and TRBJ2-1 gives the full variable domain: DTGVSQNPRHKITKRGQNVTFRCDPISEHNRLYWYRQTLGQGPEFLTYFQNEAQLEKSRLLSDRFSAERPKGSFSTLEIQRTEQGDSAMYLCASSEPVRGRKIYNEQFFGPGTRLTVL.